Listed below are T cell receptor beta chains from one sample, sequenced in a study of regulatory T cells in long-lasting Graves disease. TCRdb reprocessed the multiplex PCR reads via MiXCR and lists one record per CDR3 protein. This table holds around 450,000 distinct CDR3 sequences, about 22% found once. The starting material was peripheral blood mononuclear cells (PBMCs), obtained when the disease was refractory, from a patient treated with antithyroid drugs. These receptors originate from a female donor with Graves disease. The CDR3 runs from the conserved cysteine through the conserved F or W. Fields, in order: CDR3 protein, CDR3 DNA, J gene, D gene, V gene, clone size. A D gene is named only where the DNA matches it firmly. For some rows the clone size is stated as once, few or many, or as a class when expanded; others skip it.

CDR3aa: CASSLALAETQYF; CDR3nt: TGTGCCAGCAGCTTGGCCCTGGCGGAGACCCAGTACTTC; j_gene: TRBJ2-5; d_gene: .; v_gene: TRBV7-9; abundance: .
CDR3aa: CASSPIRASYEQYF; CDR3nt: TGTGCCAGCTCACCAATCCGAGCCTCCTACGAGCAGTACTTC; j_gene: TRBJ2-7; d_gene: .; v_gene: TRBV18; abundance: few
CDR3aa: CASSYMTSGVQETQYF; CDR3nt: TGTGCCAGCAGCTATATGACTAGCGGGGTCCAAGAGACCCAGTACTTC; j_gene: TRBJ2-5; d_gene: TRBD2; v_gene: TRBV11-2; abundance: many
CDR3aa: CASRISHRGGAETQYF; CDR3nt: TGTGCCAGCAGGATCTCGCACAGGGGAGGCGCCGAGACCCAGTACTTC; j_gene: TRBJ2-5; d_gene: .; v_gene: TRBV6-1; abundance: few
CDR3aa: CASGWTGEGEQYF; CDR3nt: TGTGCCAGTGGGTGGACAGGGGAAGGCGAGCAGTACTTC; j_gene: TRBJ2-7; d_gene: TRBD1; v_gene: TRBV19; abundance: few
CDR3aa: CSAKAVWGEGRDTQYF; CDR3nt: TGCAGTGCTAAGGCTGTTTGGGGGGAGGGCCGCGATACGCAGTATTTT; j_gene: TRBJ2-3; d_gene: TRBD2; v_gene: TRBV20-1; abundance: .
CDR3aa: CASSSPGQGTGELFF; CDR3nt: TGTGCCAGCAGCTCACCCGGACAGGGGACCGGGGAGCTGTTTTTT; j_gene: TRBJ2-2; d_gene: TRBD1; v_gene: TRBV28; abundance: many
CDR3aa: CASSLLGTDYEQYF; CDR3nt: TGTGCCAGCAGTTTACTCGGGACAGACTACGAGCAGTACTTC; j_gene: TRBJ2-7; d_gene: TRBD1; v_gene: TRBV28; abundance: many
CDR3aa: CAWSVLSGGNYGYTF; CDR3nt: TGTGCCTGGAGTGTACTATCCGGCGGAAACTATGGCTACACCTTC; j_gene: TRBJ1-2; d_gene: .; v_gene: TRBV30; abundance: .
CDR3aa: CASSQNEKLFF; CDR3nt: TGTGCCAGCAGTCAAAATGAAAAACTGTTTTTT; j_gene: TRBJ1-4; d_gene: .; v_gene: TRBV28; abundance: many
CDR3aa: CASSFGGGLGFTMETQCF; CDR3nt: TGTGCCAGCAGCTTTGGTGGGGGTCTTGGTTTTACTATGGAGACCCAGTGCTTC; j_gene: TRBJ2-5; d_gene: .; v_gene: TRBV5-5; abundance: .
CDR3aa: CASSSPTVSYEQYF; CDR3nt: TGTGCCAGTAGTAGCCCGACAGTGTCATACGAGCAGTACTTC; j_gene: TRBJ2-7; d_gene: .; v_gene: TRBV19; abundance: once
CDR3aa: CASRRIWNTEAFF; CDR3nt: TGTGCCAGCAGGAGGATTTGGAACACTGAAGCTTTCTTT; j_gene: TRBJ1-1; d_gene: .; v_gene: TRBV6-1; abundance: .
CDR3aa: CASSHTPVGTQGGYTF; CDR3nt: TGTGCCAGCAGTCACACGCCGGTGGGGACCCAGGGTGGCTACACCTTC; j_gene: TRBJ1-2; d_gene: .; v_gene: TRBV12-3/TRBV12-4; abundance: few
CDR3aa: CASSLAGYYNSPLHF; CDR3nt: TGTGCCAGCAGCTTGGCAGGCTACTATAATTCACCCCTCCACTTT; j_gene: TRBJ1-6; d_gene: .; v_gene: TRBV5-5; abundance: .
CDR3aa: CASSEWGTYGYTF; CDR3nt: TGTGCCAGCAGTGAATGGGGGACCTATGGCTACACCTTC; j_gene: TRBJ1-2; d_gene: .; v_gene: TRBV6-1; abundance: many
CDR3aa: CATKQGEAFF; CDR3nt: TGTGCCACCAAACAGGGTGAAGCTTTCTTT; j_gene: TRBJ1-1; d_gene: .; v_gene: TRBV28; abundance: many
CDR3aa: CASSDRGTNEKLFF; CDR3nt: TGTGCCAGCAGTGACAGGGGAACTAATGAAAAACTGTTTTTT; j_gene: TRBJ1-4; d_gene: .; v_gene: TRBV6-1; abundance: many
CDR3aa: CASTSASVTSNQPQHF; CDR3nt: TGTGCCAGCACCTCCGCGTCAGTAACTAGCAATCAGCCCCAGCATTTT; j_gene: TRBJ1-5; d_gene: .; v_gene: TRBV28; abundance: .
CDR3aa: CASSFPDRGLNEQYF; CDR3nt: TGTGCCAGCAGCTTCCCGGACAGGGGGCTCAACGAGCAGTACTTC; j_gene: TRBJ2-7; d_gene: TRBD1; v_gene: TRBV13; abundance: .
CDR3aa: CATRQASNQPQHF; CDR3nt: TGTGCCACCCGACAGGCGAGCAATCAGCCCCAGCATTTT; j_gene: TRBJ1-5; d_gene: .; v_gene: TRBV19; abundance: .
CDR3aa: CASSSLGHPRQYF; CDR3nt: TGTGCCAGCAGCTCTTTAGGACATCCTAGGCAGTATTTT; j_gene: TRBJ2-3; d_gene: .; v_gene: TRBV7-2; abundance: .
CDR3aa: CATSRGQAQGETQYF; CDR3nt: TGTGCCACCAGCAGAGGACAGGCCCAGGGAGAGACCCAGTACTTC; j_gene: TRBJ2-5; d_gene: .; v_gene: TRBV15; abundance: many
CDR3aa: CASSTHPRGVGEQYF; CDR3nt: TGTGCCAGTAGTACCCACCCGAGGGGGGTCGGGGAGCAGTACTTC; j_gene: TRBJ2-7; d_gene: .; v_gene: TRBV19; abundance: few
CDR3aa: CASSAGQGADQPQHF; CDR3nt: TGTGCCAGCAGTGCCGGACAGGGGGCGGATCAGCCCCAGCATTTT; j_gene: TRBJ1-5; d_gene: TRBD1; v_gene: TRBV28; abundance: few
CDR3aa: CASSYTGQPQHF; CDR3nt: TGTGCCAGCAGTTACACCGGTCAGCCCCAGCATTTT; j_gene: TRBJ1-5; d_gene: .; v_gene: TRBV6-2/TRBV6-3; abundance: many
CDR3aa: CSARDGGNSEAFF; CDR3nt: TGCAGTGCTAGAGACGGCGGGAACTCTGAAGCTTTCTTT; j_gene: TRBJ1-1; d_gene: .; v_gene: TRBV20-1; abundance: few
CDR3aa: CASSQETSGTYEQYF; CDR3nt: TGTGCCAGCAGCCAAGAAACTAGCGGTACCTACGAGCAGTACTTC; j_gene: TRBJ2-7; d_gene: TRBD2; v_gene: TRBV3-1; abundance: .
CDR3aa: CASSLKGGQLAGELFF; CDR3nt: TGTGCCAGCAGTTTAAAGGGGGGGCAGTTAGCCGGGGAGCTGTTTTTT; j_gene: TRBJ2-2; d_gene: .; v_gene: TRBV12-3/TRBV12-4; abundance: many